This T cell receptor (beta chain) stems from a study of cytomegalovirus exposure and HLA in healthy donors. As for the study in general: From HLA-typed donors, an early data release held around 80 million unique TCRs.

Nominally healthy donors were sampled, though unrecorded immune exposures were likely. The PCR was carried out with 60 Vbeta primers and 13 Jbeta primers. Method: immunoSEQ multiplex PCR; TCRdb's copy keeps in-frame clones and lacks some. Of tens of thousands of clones listed, about four fifths were seen once; the top ten hold 3.8%. The CDR3 has 15 residues. Germline CDR1 reads MNHNS; CDR2 reads SASEGT. Trimming cost V 0 bases and J 6 bases; bases outside gene matches: 3. The sequenced sample consisted of PBMCs. This receptor was identified in a man between 45 and 60 years old in good health and CMV-seronegative. V is TRBV6-1 and J is TRBJ2-1, with 9 bases aligning to TRBD1. Written as DNA, the CDR3 is TGTGCCAGCAGTGAAGCGGGGACAGGGCGCAATGAGCAGTTCTTC. It translates to CASSEAGTGRNEQFF.